This TCR beta chain comes out of a study of shared clonotypes between healthy human individuals. This table comes from immunoSEQ multiplex PCR, and its TCRdb copy is limited to in-frame clones, with some not included. The sample lists some 2.3 million clones, over 90% seen once, with 0.39% in the top ten. The CDR3 has 14 residues. CDR1 and CDR2 (germline): MDHEN, SYDVKM. Trimming pared 6 bases from V and 1 base from J, leaving 9 bases between. As for this clone: In the same sample, other DNA sequences code for this CDR3.

The sample comprised naive CD4+ T cells from PBMCs. Subset of the sample: CD45RA+ positively selected. This chain connects TRBV28 to TRBJ1-4, with D possibly being TRBD1 (5 bases). This clonotype was obtained from a young man in good health. Some clones in this sample may be carry-over from other donors' samples. For the CDR3, the DNA is TGTGCCAGCAGAGACAGCCTAACTAATGAAAAACTGTTTTTT. This translates into CASRDSLTNEKLFF.